Listed below are T cell receptor beta chains from one sample, sequenced in a study of control samples from healthy donors and cancer patients. Sequencing used immunoSEQ multiplex PCR; TCRdb keeps in-frame clones, though not all of them. The profile shows some 150,000 clones, approximately 94% of them singletons. Sequencing was performed on blood. The receptors were gathered from a man aged 35-49 years in good health. CDR3s leave out the opening cysteine and the closing phenylalanine or tryptophan. D genes are given only for firm matches. Clone sizes are given selectively: once, few, many, or a class where the clone is expanded.

v_call clone_size d_call cdr3_aa
TRBV5-1 - - ASSLENTQY
TRBV6-5 - TRBD2 ASSRELAGVDTQY
TRBV9 - - ASSDPGNTIY
TRBV7-2 - - ASRKGATNEKLF
TRBV28 - - ASGGQITEAF
TRBV10-3 - - AITRGVDTEAF
TRBV28 - - ASSEKTGLNQPQH
TRBV14 - TRBD1 ASSPGTGVGYGYT
TRBV6-4 - - ASSDVGPSYEQY
TRBV3-1/TRBV3-2 - TRBD2 ASSQPKTSGTNNEQF
TRBV5-4 - - ASSLSGGAGGYT
TRBV27 - - ASSSPRTGNSPLH
TRBV27 - - ASSLRVRDILNYGYT
TRBV12-3/TRBV12-4 - - ASSLVVYTEAF
TRBV6-5 - TRBD1 ASSQDRGNTEAF
TRBV5-6 - - ASSFVADEQY
TRBV13 - - ASSLVSDSRDEQY
TRBV24-1 once - ATSDLRDSYTDTQY
TRBV3-1/TRBV3-2 - TRBD2 ASSHLSRVSGRQETQY
TRBV28 - - ASSFIGQSYEQY
TRBV19 - - ASQKSGSEKLF
TRBV7-9 - - ASSSTDYEQY